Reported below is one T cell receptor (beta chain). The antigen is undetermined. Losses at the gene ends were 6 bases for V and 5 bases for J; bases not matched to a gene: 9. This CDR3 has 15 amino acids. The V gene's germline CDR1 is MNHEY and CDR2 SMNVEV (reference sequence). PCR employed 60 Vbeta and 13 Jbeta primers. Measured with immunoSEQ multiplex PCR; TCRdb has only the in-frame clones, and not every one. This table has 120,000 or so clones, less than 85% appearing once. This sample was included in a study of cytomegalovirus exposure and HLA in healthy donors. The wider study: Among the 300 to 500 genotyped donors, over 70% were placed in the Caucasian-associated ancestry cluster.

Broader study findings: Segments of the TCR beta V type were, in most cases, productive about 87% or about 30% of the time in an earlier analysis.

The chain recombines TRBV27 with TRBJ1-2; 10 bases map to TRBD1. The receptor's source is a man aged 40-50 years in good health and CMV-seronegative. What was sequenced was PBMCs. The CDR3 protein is CASRAPGTGEYGYTF. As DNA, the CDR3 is TGTGCCAGCAGAGCCCCCGGGACAGGGGAATATGGCTACACCTTC.